A single sample gave rise to the 26 T cell receptor beta chains below, sequenced in a study of lymphopenia after photon versus proton radiotherapy. The assay was immunoSEQ multiplex PCR, and TCRdb's table has in-frame clones only and misses some. The sample lists approximately 25,000 clones, 70% to 85% occurring once. The material sequenced was peripheral blood, taken from a patient treated with proton-based radiotherapy. The source of these receptors is a woman aged 65 to 85 with pancreatic cancer.

V is TRBV6-1 and J is TRBJ2-7; 7 bases fit TRBD1. After removal of 1 base from V and 1 base from J, the junction contained 4 bases not matched to a gene. The CDR3 extends over 15 amino acids. Germline V gene sequence: CDR1 MNHNS, CDR2 SASEGT. The CDR3 coding sequence is TGTGCCAGCAGTGAAGGGGACAGTCGATCCTACGAGCAGTACTTC. Translating gives CASSEGDSRSYEQYF.

The chain uses TRBV30 and TRBJ1-4, with D possibly being TRBD1 (5 bases). Between the trimmed V and J ends, which lost 0 bases and 6 bases, there was a span of 14 bases. This CDR3 region has 15 residues. CDR1 is GTSNPN and CDR2 is SVGIG in the germline V gene (reference sequence). The CDR3, as DNA: TGTGCCTGGAGTGTTTCCTCACAGGATTATGAAAAACTGTTTTTT. Translating it yields CAWSVSSQDYEKLFF.

This clone was recorded once. CDR3 region: CASRPEGGRETQYF. CDR3 DNA: TGCGCCAGCAGGCCGGAAGGGGGGAGAGAGACCCAGTACTTC. The chain is built from TRBV5-1 and TRBJ2-5; either TRBD1 or TRBD2 may fit D (6 bases each). V lost 5 bases to trimming and J lost 4 bases, with 15 bases between them. This CDR3 is built from 14 residues. CDR1 and CDR2 from the germline V gene are SGHRS and YFSETQ.

This chain links TRBV4-1 with TRBJ2-5; unclear D gene. The CDR3 loop spans 14 amino acids. Between the trimmed V and J ends, which lost 4 bases and 3 bases, there was a span of 12 bases. Looked up from germline, CDR1 is MGHRA and CDR2 is YSYEKL. CDR3 DNA: TGCGCCAGCAGCCCCATAGGCGGCGAAGAGACCCAGTACTTC. Amino acids: CASSPIGGEETQYF.

The DNA for the CDR3 is TGCGCCAGCAGCCAAGATCCGGGACAATCGACTAGCTACGAGCAGTACTTC. Protein product: CASSQDPGQSTSYEQYF. The chain links TRBV4-1 to TRBJ2-7; tentatively, D is TRBD1 or TRBD2 (6 bases each). Per the germline V gene, CDR1 is MGHRA and CDR2 is YSYEKL. Trimming pared 0 bases from V and 3 bases from J, leaving 18 bases between. The CDR3 is made up of 17 amino acids.

This clone is a singleton in its sample. The rearrangement uses TRBV7-2 and TRBJ2-1; TRBD2 might be the D (6 bases). Deletions cut 5 bases from V and 5 bases from J, with 19 bases between. The CDR3 consists of 16 residues. Germline loops: CDR1 SGHTA, CDR2 FQGNSA. As DNA, the CDR3 is TGTGCCAGCAGCATCTCGACTAGGAATGTCCACAATGAGCAGTTCTTC. Its translation is CASSISTRNVHNEQFF.

The chain combines TRBV4-3 with TRBJ2-5; 9 bases agree with TRBD1. Per the germline V gene, CDR1 is LGHNA and CDR2 is YSLEER. With 4 bases clipped from V and 5 bases from J, the junction kept 11 bases outside the gene matches. The CDR3 totals 16 residues. Here the CDR3 reads CASSPGDRGIRETQYF. CDR3 coding DNA: TGCGCCAGCAGCCCAGGAGACAGGGGGATAAGGGAGACCCAGTACTTC.

The V gene is TRBV9, the J gene TRBJ2-3; 7 bases are a match to TRBD2. This CDR3 comprises 15 residues. In germline, CDR1 is SGDLS, CDR2 YYNGEE. Germline trimming cut 4 bases from V and 0 bases from J; bases unmatched to any gene: 5. The CDR3 loop reads CASSNSGVSTDTQYF. The DNA of the CDR3 is TGTGCCAGCAGCAACAGCGGGGTCAGCACAGATACGCAGTATTTT.

The chain joins TRBV6-5 to TRBJ1-1, with 12 bases aligning to TRBD1. V shed 6 bases, J shed 6 bases, and the junction held 5 bases outside the gene matches. The germline CDR1 and CDR2 sequences are MNHEY and SVGAGI. The CDR3 has 14 residues. The CDR3 protein is CASRPGTGGPEAFF. The CDR3 nucleotides read TGTGCCAGCAGACCCGGGACAGGGGGCCCTGAAGCTTTCTTT.

V is TRBV28 and J is TRBJ2-3; D might be TRBD2 (6 bases). From germline, CDR1 is MDHEN and CDR2 SYDVKM. This CDR3 spans 15 amino acids. V lost 4 bases and J lost 4, with 15 bases in between. Here the CDR3 reads CASSSAGRLSDTQYF. Here the CDR3 DNA reads TGTGCCAGCAGTTCCGCCGGGAGATTATCAGATACGCAGTATTTT.

The chain joins TRBV4-3 to TRBJ1-4; TRBD1 aligns across 7 bases. The CDR3 totals 14 residues. Germline trimming cut 3 bases from V and 10 bases from J; bases unmatched to any gene: 8. Germline assignment: CDR1 LGHNA and CDR2 YSLEER. The CDR3 loop reads CASSHSGGLGKLFF. As DNA, the CDR3 is TGCGCCAGCAGCCACTCAGGGGGTTTGGGAAAACTGTTTTTT.

This clone was detected only a few times. V is TRBV27 and J is TRBJ1-6; D is ambiguous. Per germline, CDR1 MNHEY and CDR2 SMNVEV (reference sequence). This CDR3 has 15 residues. Trimming pared 6 bases from V and 4 bases from J, leaving 13 bases between. The CDR3 sequence: CASSQISGYNSPLHF. The CDR3 DNA follows: TGTGCCAGCAGCCAAATCTCGGGGTATAATTCACCCCTCCACTTT.

The chain couples TRBV9 to TRBJ1-4; D is uncertain. The CDR3 totals 13 residues. Trimming cost V 4 bases and J 4 bases, with 8 bases left between them. Germline assignment: CDR1 SGDLS and CDR2 YYNGEE. The CDR3, as DNA: TGTGCCAGCAGCTCTGGAAGTAATGAAAAACTGTTTTTT. Translating gives CASSSGSNEKLFF.

The chain uses TRBV28 and TRBJ2-7; TRBD1 matches 9 bases. There are 15 residues in the CDR3. The V gene end was trimmed by 4 bases and the J gene end by 1 base; junction bases not matched to a gene: 5. In germline, CDR1 is MDHEN, CDR2 SYDVKM. CDR3 bases: TGTGCCAGCAGTTCGGCCGGGACAGGGTCCTACGAGCAGTACTTC. Protein: CASSSAGTGSYEQYF.

This chain links TRBV7-8 with TRBJ2-7; a weak D match, TRBD2 (5 bases). The V end was cut by 1 base, the J end by 4 bases, with 8 bases between. This CDR3 is built from 13 residues. CDR1 and CDR2 (germline): SGHVS, FQNEAQ. CDR3 protein: CASSLGRPYEQYF. The CDR3 coding sequence is TGTGCCAGCAGCTTAGGGAGGCCGTACGAGCAGTACTTC.

V is TRBV1 and J is TRBJ2-2; TRBD2 reflects the table's D call only, with no check against the DNA. TRBV1 is marked as a pseudogene. This CDR3 spans 20 amino acids. The CDR3 DNA sequence: TGCACCAGCAGCCATCGCTCGAGGCATGGCGGGAGGGTATGCACCGGGGAGCTGTTTTTT. Its protein is CTSSHRSRHGGRVCTGELFF.

The genes are TRBV6-5 and TRBJ2-7, with TRBD2 as a possible D gene (6 bases). The CDR3 is 15 amino acids. Germline V lookup: CDR1 MNHEY, CDR2 SVGAGI. The ends were cut back, 1 base at V and 3 bases at J, with 13 bases in the middle. The CDR3 DNA reads TGTGCCAGCAGTTACTGGGGGGAACGGGGCTACGAGCAGTACTTC. Protein: CASSYWGERGYEQYF.

The chain couples TRBV6-5 to TRBJ1-1; D unresolved. Germline CDR1 MNHEY, CDR2 SVGAGI. The CDR3 loop spans 14 amino acids. V dropped 0 bases and J dropped 0 bases, with 5 bases sitting between them. This CDR3 is CASSYSNMNTEAFF. The CDR3, as DNA: TGTGCCAGCAGTTACTCGAATATGAACACTGAAGCTTTCTTT.

This chain joins TRBV5-8 and TRBJ2-7; D unclear. Germline V gene data show CDR1 as SGHTS and CDR2 as YDEGEE. The CDR3 totals 14 residues. V was shortened by 4 bases and J by 2 bases, with 13 bases between the two germline ends. The CDR3 bases are TGTGCCAGCAGCATTAGGGTGACGGCCTACGAGCAGTACTTC. Translation: CASSIRVTAYEQYF. Looking up the rest from reference TRBV5-8 and TRBJ2-7 gives the full variable domain: EAGVTQSPTHLIKTRGQQATLRCSPISGHTSVYWYQQALGLGLQFLLWYDEGEERNRGNFPPRFSGRQFPNYSSELNVNALELEDSALYLCASSIRVTAYEQYFGPGTRLTVT.

This clone was counted a few times. The chain couples TRBV7-2 to TRBJ2-2, with 7 bases identical to TRBD2. CDR1 SGHTA and CDR2 FQGNSA come from the germline V gene. V lost 4 bases, J lost 2 bases, and 10 bases stayed unmatched. The CDR3 is 17 residues long. CDR3 nucleotide sequence: TGTGCCAGCAGCTCGCTGCGCGGGGGTACTAACACCGGGGAGCTGTTTTTT. Translating gives CASSSLRGGTNTGELFF.

A single count supports this clone. The V call is TRBV29-1, the J call TRBJ2-2, with TRBD2 matching over 13 bases. The CDR3 runs to 14 residues. The trim removed 6 bases at V and 4 bases at J, leaving 2 bases unmatched. Germline CDR1 SQVTM, CDR2 ANQGSEA. The CDR3 DNA is TGCAGCGTCGGACTAGCGGGAGTCACCGGGGAGCTGTTTTTT. The encoded protein is CSVGLAGVTGELFF.

This clone has only a few counts. The chain is built from TRBV5-6 and TRBJ1-5; tentative D call: TRBD1 (5 bases). This CDR3 is built from 15 residues. The V gene lost 0 bases and the J gene lost 7 bases, with 14 bases spanning the gap. Germline V gene sequence: CDR1 SGHDT, CDR2 YYEEEE. DNA for the CDR3: TGTGCCAGCAGCTTGGATGGGGGGTGGGGACAGCCCCAGCATTTT. As protein: CASSLDGGWGQPQHF.

The chain employs TRBV20-1 and TRBJ1-2; D perhaps matches TRBD1 (5 bases). V lost 6 bases, J lost 7 bases, and 12 bases lay in between. The V gene's germline CDR1 is DFQATT and CDR2 SNEGSKA (reference sequence). The CDR3 has 11 amino acids. CDR3 bases: TGCAGTGCGCCCACGGGGCCTGGCTACACCTTC. This encodes CSAPTGPGYTF.

The chain joins TRBV6-5 to TRBJ1-2; D is possibly TRBD1 (6 bases). The CDR3 consists of 13 residues. Looked up from germline, CDR1 is MNHEY and CDR2 is SVGAGI. The V end lost 5 bases, the J end lost 8 bases, and 15 bases lay between the germline ends. The CDR3 DNA reads TGTGCCAGCAGTACCGGGACAATGAGAGGCTACACCTTC. This gives the protein CASSTGTMRGYTF.

The chain has TRBV30 and TRBJ1-6; D may be TRBD1 (5 bases). The V end lost 3 bases, the J end lost 0 bases, and 12 bases lay between the germline ends. Germline CDR1 and CDR2: GTSNPN and SVGIG (reference sequence). This CDR3 has 16 residues. CDR3 loop: CAWRLGPSSYNSPLHF. The CDR3 DNA is TGTGCCTGGAGGCTGGGGCCCAGCTCCTATAATTCACCCCTCCACTTT.

J is TRBJ2-5 and V is TRBV7-2; the match to TRBD1 covers 9 bases. Germline V CDR1 and CDR2: SGHTA, FQGNSA. Losses at the gene ends were 2 bases for V and 4 bases for J; bases not matched to a gene: 8. The CDR3 spans 16 residues. CDR3: CASSLNTGGFGETQYF. For the CDR3, the DNA is TGTGCCAGCAGCTTAAACACAGGGGGCTTCGGAGAGACCCAGTACTTC.